This note documents a single T cell receptor (beta chain) sequence. Many counts were recorded for this clonotype. This clone's antigen is unknown. No base-level quality is on record; no much larger clone is a single base apart. The data stem from a study of chronic HIV infection and antiretroviral therapy (dated by TCRdb to between 2014 and 2017). Library generation was performed with 5' RACE. Sequencing took place on an Illumina MiSeq. The public reads were reanalyzed by TCRdb: fastp trimming at Q25, MiXCR alignment, in-frame beta chains only. Entries are consolidated by CDR3 protein sequence, retaining the most common genes and DNA. The sample records 40,000 or so distinct CDR3 sequences, about 8.9% of which are singletons. Of the sample, over 2.5% falls within the top ten clones. V ends up 3 bases short and J 7 bases short, with an unmatched junction base count of 5. CDR1 is given as SNHLY and CDR2 as FYNNEI, both from the germline V gene. From the cysteine up to the phenylalanine, the CDR3 has a length of 14 residues. Left in the record is the CDR3 DNA by itself, 42 bases read in frame from the first base.

The V and J segments used are TRBV2 and TRBJ2-1; 8 central bases correspond to TRBD2. The sequenced material came from peripheral blood. The source is an adult who had HIV and had not received antiretroviral therapy, or was an uninfected healthy control (not recorded which). The CDR3 region reads CASSEVVAGNEQFF. At the DNA level, the sequence is TGTGCCAGCAGTGAGGTAGTAGCGGGGAATGAGCAGTTCTTC.